The present T cell receptor (beta chain) was sequenced within a study of blood T cell repertoires in COVID-19. Background on the study: PBMCs, B-cell-depleted T cells, or T cells were the source of the cDNA or gDNA that made up the material.

Assay used: immunoSEQ multiplex PCR; TCRdb lists only in-frame clones, some missing. This table holds about 230,000 clones, about 88% found once. This clone was counted a few times. The CDR3 loop spans 15 amino acids. CDR1 SGHAT and CDR2 FQNNGV come from the germline V gene. V was clipped by 4 bases and J by 6 bases, with 15 bases between them. Material: peripheral blood. The chain combines TRBV11-2 with TRBJ1-4, with D perhaps TRBD1 (6 bases). The receptor comes from a man aged 35 to 55 with acute or convalescent COVID-19. CDR3 sequence reads: CASSSQGSQYEKLFF. The CDR3 DNA reads TGTGCCAGCAGCTCCCAGGGGAGTCAATATGAAAAACTGTTTTTT.